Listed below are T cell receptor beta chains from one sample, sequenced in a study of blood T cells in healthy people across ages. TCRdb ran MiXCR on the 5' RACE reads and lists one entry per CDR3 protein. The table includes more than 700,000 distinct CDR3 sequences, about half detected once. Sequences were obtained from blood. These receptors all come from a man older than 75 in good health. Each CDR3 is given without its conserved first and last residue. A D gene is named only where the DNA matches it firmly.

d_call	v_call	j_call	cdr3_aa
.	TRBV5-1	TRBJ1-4	ASSTRMTGPNEKLF
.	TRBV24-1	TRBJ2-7	ATSDTGGPRGEQY
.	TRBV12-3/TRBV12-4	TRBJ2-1	ASSLRGGEQF
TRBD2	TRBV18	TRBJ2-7	ASSPRPRTSGLPYEQY
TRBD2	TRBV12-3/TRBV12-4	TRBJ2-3	ASSRGRADTQY
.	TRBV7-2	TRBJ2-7	ASRKDVTSSYEQY
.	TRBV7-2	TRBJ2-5	ASSLAASVQETQY
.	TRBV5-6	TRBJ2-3	ASSFWRIISTDTQY
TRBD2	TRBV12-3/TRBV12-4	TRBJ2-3	ASSPLAGVSHTQY
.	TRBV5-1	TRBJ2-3	ASSWTQDTQY
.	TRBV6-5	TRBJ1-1	ASSGYRVVTEAF
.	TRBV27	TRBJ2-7	ADLHRNYNEQY
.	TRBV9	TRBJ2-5	APSPAASYNEQY
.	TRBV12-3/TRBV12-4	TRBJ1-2	ASSLAVTGGLAGYT
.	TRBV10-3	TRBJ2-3	AMGAGTQY
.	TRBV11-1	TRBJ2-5	ASSRGNGETQY